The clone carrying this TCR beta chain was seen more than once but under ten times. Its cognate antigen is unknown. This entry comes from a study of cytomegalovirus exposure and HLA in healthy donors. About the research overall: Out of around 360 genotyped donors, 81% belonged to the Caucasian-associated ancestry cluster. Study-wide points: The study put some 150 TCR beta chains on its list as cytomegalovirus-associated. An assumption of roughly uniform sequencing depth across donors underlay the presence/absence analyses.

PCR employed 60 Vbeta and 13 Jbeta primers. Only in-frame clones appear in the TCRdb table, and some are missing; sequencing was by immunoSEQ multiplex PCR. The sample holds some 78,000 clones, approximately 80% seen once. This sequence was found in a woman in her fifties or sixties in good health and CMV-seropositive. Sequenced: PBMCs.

CDR3 region: CASSRVRQGANYGYTF. DNA of the CDR3: TGTGCCAGCAGCCGGGTGAGACAGGGGGCTAACTATGGCTACACCTTC. The chain carries TRBV5-5 and TRBJ1-2, with 9 bases that match TRBD1. The J segment lost 0 bases and the V segment lost 4 bases, leaving 7 bases of the junction unmatched. The CDR3 sequence is 16 residues long. Germline V gives CDR1 SGHKS, CDR2 YYEKEE (reference sequence).